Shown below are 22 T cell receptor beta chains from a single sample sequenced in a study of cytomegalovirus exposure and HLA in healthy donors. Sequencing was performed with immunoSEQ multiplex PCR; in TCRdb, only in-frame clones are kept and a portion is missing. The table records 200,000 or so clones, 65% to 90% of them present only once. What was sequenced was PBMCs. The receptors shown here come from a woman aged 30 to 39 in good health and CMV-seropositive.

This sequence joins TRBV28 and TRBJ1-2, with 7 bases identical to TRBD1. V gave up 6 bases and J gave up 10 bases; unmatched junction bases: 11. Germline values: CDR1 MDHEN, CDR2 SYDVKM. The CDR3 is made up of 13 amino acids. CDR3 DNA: TGTGCCAGCAGCATATACAGGGGAGAGGCCTACACCTTC. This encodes CASSIYRGEAYTF.

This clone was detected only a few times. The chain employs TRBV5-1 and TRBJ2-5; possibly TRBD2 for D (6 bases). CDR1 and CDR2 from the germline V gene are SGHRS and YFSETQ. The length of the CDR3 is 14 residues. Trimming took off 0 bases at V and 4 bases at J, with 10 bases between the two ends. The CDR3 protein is CASSLAGGVETQYF. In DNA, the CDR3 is TGCGCCAGCAGCTTGGCTGGAGGGGTAGAGACCCAGTACTTC.

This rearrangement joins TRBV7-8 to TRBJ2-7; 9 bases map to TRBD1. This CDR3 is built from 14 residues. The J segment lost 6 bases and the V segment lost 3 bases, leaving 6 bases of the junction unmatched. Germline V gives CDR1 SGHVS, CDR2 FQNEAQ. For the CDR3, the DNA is TGTGCCAGCAGCTTGACGACAGGGGGAGGCGAGCAGTACTTC. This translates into CASSLTTGGGEQYF.

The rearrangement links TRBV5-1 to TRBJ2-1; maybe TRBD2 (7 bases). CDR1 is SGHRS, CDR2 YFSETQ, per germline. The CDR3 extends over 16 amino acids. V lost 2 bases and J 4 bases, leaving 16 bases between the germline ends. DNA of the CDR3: TGCGCCAGCAGCTTCCCACAGGGAGGGGGTTACAATGAGCAGTTCTTC. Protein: CASSFPQGGGYNEQFF.

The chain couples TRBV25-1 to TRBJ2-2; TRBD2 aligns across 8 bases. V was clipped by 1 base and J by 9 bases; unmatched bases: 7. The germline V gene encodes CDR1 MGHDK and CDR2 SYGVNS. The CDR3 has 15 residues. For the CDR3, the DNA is TGTGCCAGCAGTGAATCGGGAGGGCCGGAAAGGGAGCTGTTTTTT. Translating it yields CASSESGGPERELFF.

The CDR3 reads CASSYSLTYEQYF. The DNA for the CDR3 is TGTGCCAGTAGTTATAGCCTGACCTACGAGCAGTACTTC. This sequence joins TRBV19 and TRBJ2-7; no definite D call. Trimming shortened V by 5 bases and J by 2 bases, and 10 bases separated the two germline ends. The CDR3 spans 13 residues. Germline V gene data show CDR1 as LNHDA and CDR2 as SQIVND (reference sequence).

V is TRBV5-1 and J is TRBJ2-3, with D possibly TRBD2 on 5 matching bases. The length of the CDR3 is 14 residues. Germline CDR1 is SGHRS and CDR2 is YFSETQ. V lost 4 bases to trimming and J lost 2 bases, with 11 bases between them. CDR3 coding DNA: TGCGCCAGCAGCACCGGGGAAACCACAGATACGCAGTATTTT. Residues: CASSTGETTDTQYF. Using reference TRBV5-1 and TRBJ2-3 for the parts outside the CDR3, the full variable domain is KAGVTQTPRYLIKTRGQQVTLSCSPISGHRSVSWYQQTPGQGLQFLFEYFSETQRNKGNFPGRFSGRQFSNSRSEMNVSTLELGDSALYLCASSTGETTDTQYFGPGTRLTVL.

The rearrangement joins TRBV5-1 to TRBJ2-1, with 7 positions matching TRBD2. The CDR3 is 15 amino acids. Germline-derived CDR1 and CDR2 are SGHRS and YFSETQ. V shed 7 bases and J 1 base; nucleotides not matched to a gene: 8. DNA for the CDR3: TGCGCCAGCGGAGTAGCGGGTGAGTCCTACAATGAGCAGTTCTTC. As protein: CASGVAGESYNEQFF.

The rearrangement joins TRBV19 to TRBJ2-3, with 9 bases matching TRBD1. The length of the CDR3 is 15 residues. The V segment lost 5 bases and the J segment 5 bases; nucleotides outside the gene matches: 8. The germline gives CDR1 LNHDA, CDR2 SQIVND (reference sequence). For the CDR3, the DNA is TGTGCCAGTAGTGCCACAGGGGGCATTGGAGATACGCAGTATTTT. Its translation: CASSATGGIGDTQYF.

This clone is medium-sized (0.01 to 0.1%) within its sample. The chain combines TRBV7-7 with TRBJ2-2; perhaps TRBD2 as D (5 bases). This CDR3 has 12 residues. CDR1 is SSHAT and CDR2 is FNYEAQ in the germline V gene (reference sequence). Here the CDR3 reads CAAQLVTGELFF. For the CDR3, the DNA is TGTGCTGCCCAACTAGTAACCGGGGAGCTGTTTTTT.

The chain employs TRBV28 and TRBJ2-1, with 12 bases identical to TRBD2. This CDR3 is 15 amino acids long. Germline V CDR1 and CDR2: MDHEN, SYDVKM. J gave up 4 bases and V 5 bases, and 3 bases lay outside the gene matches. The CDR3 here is CASSRTSGTYNEQFF. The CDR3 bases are TGTGCCAGCAGTCGGACTAGCGGGACGTACAATGAGCAGTTCTTC.

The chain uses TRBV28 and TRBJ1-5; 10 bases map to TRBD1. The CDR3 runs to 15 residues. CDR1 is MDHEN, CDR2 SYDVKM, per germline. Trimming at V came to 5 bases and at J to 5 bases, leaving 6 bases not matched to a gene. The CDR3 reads CASSPPDRGYQPQHF. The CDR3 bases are TGTGCCAGCAGTCCCCCGGACAGGGGGTATCAGCCCCAGCATTTT. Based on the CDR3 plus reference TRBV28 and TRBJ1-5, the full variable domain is DVKVTQSSRYLVKRTGEKVFLECVQDMDHENMFWYRQDPGLGLRLIYFSYDVKMKEKGDIPEGYSVSREKKERFSLILESASTNQTSMYLCASSPPDRGYQPQHFGDGTRLSIL.

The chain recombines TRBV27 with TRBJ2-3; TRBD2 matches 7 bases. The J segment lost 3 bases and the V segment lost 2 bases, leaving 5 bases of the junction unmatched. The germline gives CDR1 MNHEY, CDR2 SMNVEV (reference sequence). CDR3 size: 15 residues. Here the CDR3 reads CASSLSGGGTDTQYF. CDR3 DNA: TGTGCCAGCAGTTTAAGCGGCGGGGGAACAGATACGCAGTATTTT.

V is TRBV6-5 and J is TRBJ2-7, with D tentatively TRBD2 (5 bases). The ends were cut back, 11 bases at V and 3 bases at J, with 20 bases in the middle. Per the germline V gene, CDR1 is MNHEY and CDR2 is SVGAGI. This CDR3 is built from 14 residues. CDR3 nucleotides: TGTGCCTCCCGACCGGGGATCGGGTTCTACGAGCAGTACTTC. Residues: CASRPGIGFYEQYF.

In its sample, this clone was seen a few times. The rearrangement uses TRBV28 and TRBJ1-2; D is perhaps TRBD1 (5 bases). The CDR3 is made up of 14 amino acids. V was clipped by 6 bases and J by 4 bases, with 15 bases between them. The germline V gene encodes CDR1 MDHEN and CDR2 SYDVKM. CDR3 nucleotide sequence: TGTGCCAGCAGCCCAACCGACAGCGCCTATGGCTACACCTTC. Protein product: CASSPTDSAYGYTF.

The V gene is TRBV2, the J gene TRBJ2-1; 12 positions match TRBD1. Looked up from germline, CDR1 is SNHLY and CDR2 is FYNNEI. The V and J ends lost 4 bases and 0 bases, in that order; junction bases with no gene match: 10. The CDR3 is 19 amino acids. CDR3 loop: CASSAPGQGAGPSYNEQFF. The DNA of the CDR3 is TGTGCCAGCAGTGCCCCGGGACAGGGGGCCGGACCCTCCTACAATGAGCAGTTCTTC.

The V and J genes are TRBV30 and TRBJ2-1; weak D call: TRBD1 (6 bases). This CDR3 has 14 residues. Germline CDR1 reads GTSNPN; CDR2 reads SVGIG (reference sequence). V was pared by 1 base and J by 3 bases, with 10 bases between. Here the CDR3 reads CAWSAGDLYNEQFF. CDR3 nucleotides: TGTGCCTGGAGTGCAGGGGATCTCTACAATGAGCAGTTCTTC.

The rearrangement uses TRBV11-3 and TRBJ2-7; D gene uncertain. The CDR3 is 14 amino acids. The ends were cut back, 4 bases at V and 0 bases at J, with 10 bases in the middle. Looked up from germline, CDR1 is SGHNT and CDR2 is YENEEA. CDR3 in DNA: TGTGCCAGCAGCTCGTCCCCGAGCTCCTACGAGCAGTACTTC. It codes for CASSSSPSSYEQYF.

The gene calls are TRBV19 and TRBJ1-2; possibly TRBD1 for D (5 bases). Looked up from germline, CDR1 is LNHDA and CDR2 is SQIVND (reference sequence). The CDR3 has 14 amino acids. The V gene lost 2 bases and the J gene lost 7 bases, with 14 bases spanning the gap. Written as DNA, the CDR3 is TGTGCCAGTAGTATACATTCGACAGACGGTGGCTACACCTTC. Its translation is CASSIHSTDGGYTF. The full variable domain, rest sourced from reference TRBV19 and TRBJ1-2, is DGGITQSPKYLFRKEGQNVTLSCEQNLNHDAMYWYRQDPGQGLRLIYYSQIVNDFQKGDIAEGYSVSREKKESFPLTVTSAQKNPTAFYLCASSIHSTDGGYTFGSGTRLTVV.

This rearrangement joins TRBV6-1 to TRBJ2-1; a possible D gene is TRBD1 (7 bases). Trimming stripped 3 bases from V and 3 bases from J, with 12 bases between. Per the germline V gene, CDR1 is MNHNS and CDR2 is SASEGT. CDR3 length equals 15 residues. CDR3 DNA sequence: TGTGCCAGCAGTGAGCAGGGGGGAGGCTACAATGAGCAGTTCTTC. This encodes CASSEQGGGYNEQFF.

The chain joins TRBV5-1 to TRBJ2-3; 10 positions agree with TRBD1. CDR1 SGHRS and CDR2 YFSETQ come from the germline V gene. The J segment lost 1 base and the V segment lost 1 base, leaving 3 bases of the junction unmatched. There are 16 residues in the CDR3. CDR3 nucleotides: TGCGCCAGCAGCTTGCCCGGGACAGGGGGCACAGATACGCAGTATTTT. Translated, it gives CASSLPGTGGTDTQYF.

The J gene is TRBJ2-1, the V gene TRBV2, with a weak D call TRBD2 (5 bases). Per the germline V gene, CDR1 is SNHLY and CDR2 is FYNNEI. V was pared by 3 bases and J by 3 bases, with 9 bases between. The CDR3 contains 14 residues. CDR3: CASSEPGVYNEQFF. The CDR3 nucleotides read TGTGCCAGCAGTGAGCCCGGGGTCTACAATGAGCAGTTCTTC.